The clone carrying this T cell receptor beta chain occurred many times. The V gene end was trimmed by 8 bases and the J gene end by 5 bases; junction bases not matched to a gene: 6. From germline, CDR1 is MNHEY and CDR2 SMNVEV (reference sequence). The CDR3 has 13 amino acids. Treatment reported: randomized to nivolumab then ipilimumab (arm A) or the reverse (arm B). PBMC sorting kept live CD3+CD8+ cells without CD19 or CD56. Method: immunoSEQ multiplex PCR; TCRdb's copy keeps in-frame clones and lacks some. The table records about 18,000 clones, roughly two thirds of them present only once. The record originates from a study of sequential checkpoint blockade in melanoma.

The chain carries TRBV27 and TRBJ2-1; 7 bases are shared with TRBD1. This receptor was identified in a human donor with melanoma. The sample consisted of CD8+ T cells sorted from blood (inferred from file names), taken from a patient given nivolumab and ipilimumab in sequence. The CDR3 region has the DNA TGTGCCAGCGGCCCGACAGGGAACAATGAGCAGTTCTTC. Protein product: CASGPTGNNEQFF.